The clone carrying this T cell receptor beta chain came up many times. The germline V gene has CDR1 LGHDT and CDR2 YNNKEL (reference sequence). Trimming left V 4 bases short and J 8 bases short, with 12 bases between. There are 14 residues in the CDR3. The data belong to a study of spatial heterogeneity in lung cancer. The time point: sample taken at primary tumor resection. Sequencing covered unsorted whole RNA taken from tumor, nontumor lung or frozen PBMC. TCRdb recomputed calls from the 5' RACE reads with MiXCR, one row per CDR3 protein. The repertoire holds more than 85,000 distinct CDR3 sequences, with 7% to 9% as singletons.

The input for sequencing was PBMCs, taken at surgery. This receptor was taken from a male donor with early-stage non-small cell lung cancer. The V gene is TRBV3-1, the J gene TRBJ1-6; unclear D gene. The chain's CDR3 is CASSPARADSPLHF. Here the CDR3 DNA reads TGTGCCAGCAGCCCCGCAAGGGCCGATTCACCCCTCCACTTT.